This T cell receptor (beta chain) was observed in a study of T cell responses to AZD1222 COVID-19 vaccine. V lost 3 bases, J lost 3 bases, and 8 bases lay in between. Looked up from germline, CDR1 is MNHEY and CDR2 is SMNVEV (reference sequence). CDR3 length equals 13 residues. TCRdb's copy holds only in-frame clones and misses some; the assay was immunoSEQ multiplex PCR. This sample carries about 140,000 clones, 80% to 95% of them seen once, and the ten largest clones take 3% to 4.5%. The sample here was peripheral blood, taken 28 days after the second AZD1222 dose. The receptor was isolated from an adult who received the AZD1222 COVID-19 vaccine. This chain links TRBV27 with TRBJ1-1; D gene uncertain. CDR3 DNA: TGTGCCAGCAGTTTCCGGGAGGACACTGAAGCTTTCTTT. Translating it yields CASSFREDTEAFF.